Listed here are 30 T cell receptor beta chains from one sample, sequenced in a study of blood T cells in healthy people across ages. A sample-barcoded 5' primer and a J-beta primer mix were used in a second PCR of about 7 to 12 cycles. TCRdb re-derived calls from the 5' RACE reads in MiXCR, one entry per CDR3 protein. The sample carries about 970,000 distinct CDR3 sequences, roughly half recorded once. The sequenced sample was blood. These receptors all stem from a woman aged 55-70 years in good health.

The rearrangement links TRBV11-2 to TRBJ2-7; maybe TRBD2 (6 bases). The tail of the sequence fits TRBJ2-5 better, so the J call may be wrong. The CDR3 sequence is 14 residues long. Germline assignment: CDR1 SGHAT and CDR2 FQNNGV. CDR3 amino acids: CASSLAYGGETQYF. The CDR3 coding sequence is TGTGCCAGCAGCTTAGCTTACGGGGGAGAGACCCAGTACTTC.

This clonotype occurred a few times. The chain carries TRBV11-1 and TRBJ2-1; tentatively, D is TRBD1 (6 bases). Trimming stripped 5 bases from V and 8 bases from J, with 22 bases between. There are 16 residues in the CDR3. CDR1 SGHAT and CDR2 FQDESV come from the germline V gene (reference sequence). CDR3 loop: CASSLGTRHRADEQFF. CDR3 DNA sequence: TGTGCCAGCAGCCTAGGAACCCGGCACAGGGCGGATGAGCAGTTCTTC.

CDR3 coding DNA: TGCAGCTTCCAAGAAACCGGGGAGCTGTTTTTT. Translating gives CSFQETGELFF. V gene TRBV29-1 combines with J gene TRBJ2-2; D is uncertain. Germline CDR1 is SQVTM and CDR2 is ANQGSEA. Trimming took 8 bases from V and 5 from J, leaving 9 bases between them. The CDR3 covers 11 residues.

The table lists this clonotype with a few counts. The chain is built from TRBV28 and TRBJ1-2; the match to TRBD1 covers 8 bases. V lost 5 bases and J lost 0; bases outside the gene matches: 8. CDR1 is MDHEN and CDR2 is SYDVKM in the germline V gene. This CDR3 has 16 amino acids. The CDR3 DNA sequence: TGTGCCAGCAGTACGACGATCAGGGGGCCTAACTATGGCTACACCTTC. Translating it yields CASSTTIRGPNYGYTF.

This clonotype was picked up a small number of times. It may be a read error: a sequence one base away is much more abundant. The genes are TRBV6-5 and TRBJ2-7; 10 bases are a match to TRBD1. The germline gives CDR1 MNHEY, CDR2 SVGAGI. This CDR3 contains 11 residues. CDR3 loop: CAGRDRGEQYF. The CDR3 bases are TGTGCCGGCAGGGACAGGGGCGAGCAGTACTTC.

The J gene is TRBJ2-4, the V gene TRBV20-1; D unclear. The DNA end is more similar to TRBJ2-7, so the J call may be wrong. The CDR3 is 12 residues long. Germline V gene sequence: CDR1 DFQATT, CDR2 SNEGSKA (reference sequence). CDR3 coding DNA: TGCAGTGCCGATAGCAGGCGCGGCGAGCAGTACTTC. Its protein product is CSADSRRGEQYF.

The V gene is TRBV5-1, the J gene TRBJ2-7, with D possibly matching TRBD1 (5 bases). Trimming removed 3 bases from V and 0 bases from J, with 13 bases in between. Germline V lookup: CDR1 SGHRS, CDR2 YFSETQ. The CDR3 has 15 residues. Here the CDR3 reads CASSWGSIDSYEQYF. The CDR3 DNA sequence: TGCGCCAGCAGCTGGGGCTCTATAGACTCCTACGAGCAGTACTTC. The complete variable domain, with remaining parts taken from reference TRBV5-1 and TRBJ2-7, reads KAGVTQTPRYLIKTRGQQVTLSCSPISGHRSVSWYQQTPGQGLQFLFEYFSETQRNKGNFPGRFSGRQFSNSRSEMNVSTLELGDSALYLCASSWGSIDSYEQYFGPGTRLTVT.

The chain has TRBV7-6 and TRBJ2-5; 8 bases fit TRBD1. CDR3 length: 18 amino acids. The junction had 18 bases not matched to a gene; V was cut back by 4 bases and J by 5 bases. Germline CDR1 SGHVS, CDR2 FNYEAQ. This CDR3 is CASSSGTGGGMRQETQYF. DNA for the CDR3: TGTGCCAGCAGCTCAGGGACAGGTGGTGGGATGCGCCAGGAGACCCAGTACTTC.

The rearrangement joins TRBV20-1 to TRBJ2-3, with TRBD1 matching over 9 bases. V shed 4 bases and J 3 bases; nucleotides not matched to a gene: 11. Per germline, CDR1 DFQATT and CDR2 SNEGSKA (reference sequence). The CDR3 is 16 residues long. CDR3 nucleotide sequence: TGCAGTGCTACCCTTGGGGGACAGGGAGGGACAGATACGCAGTATTTT. This gives the protein CSATLGGQGGTDTQYF.

The chain couples TRBV28 to TRBJ1-2; 8 bases are a match to TRBD1. This CDR3 region has 14 residues. CDR1 is MDHEN, CDR2 SYDVKM, per germline. V lost 3 bases, J lost 8 bases, and 8 bases stayed unmatched. CDR3 DNA sequence: TGTGCCAGCAGTTTGGGCGGGACAGGATACGGCTACACCTTC. Encoded protein: CASSLGGTGYGYTF.

This rearrangement joins TRBV6-2 or TRBV6-3 to TRBJ1-2; D is undetermined. This CDR3 spans 13 amino acids. The V end was cut by 11 bases, the J end by 2 bases, with 15 bases between. The germline gives CDR1 MNHEY, CDR2 SVGEGT. The CDR3 DNA follows: TGTGCCGGCACAACACATCCCAACTATGGCTACACCTTC. Translating gives CAGTTHPNYGYTF.

The chain employs TRBV19 and TRBJ2-3, with TRBD2 matching over 9 bases. The trim removed 5 bases at V and 2 bases at J, leaving 8 bases unmatched. Germline assignment: CDR1 LNHDA and CDR2 SQIVND (reference sequence). The CDR3 runs to 16 residues. Here the CDR3 DNA reads TGTGCCAGTAGTGCGCAGACTAGCGGACACACAGATACGCAGTATTTT. This codes for CASSAQTSGHTDTQYF.

This clonotype was counted a single time. The V gene is TRBV20-1, the J gene TRBJ2-7, with 7 bases identical to TRBD1. With 5 bases clipped from V and 2 bases from J, the junction kept 6 bases outside the gene matches. Per germline, CDR1 DFQATT and CDR2 SNEGSKA (reference sequence). CDR3 length: 13 amino acids. CDR3 in amino acids: CSARRDSAYEQYF. CDR3 nucleotides: TGCAGTGCTCGCCGGGACAGTGCCTACGAGCAGTACTTC.

In this sample, this clonotype turned up a few times. The chain couples TRBV20-1 to TRBJ2-1; weak D call: TRBD2 (6 bases). The CDR3 covers 17 residues. Trimming removed 0 bases from V and 3 bases from J, with 18 bases in between. In germline, CDR1 is DFQATT, CDR2 SNEGSKA (reference sequence). In DNA form, the CDR3 reads TGCAGTGCTAGAGATGTAGGGAACGGGGGTATCTACAATGAGCAGTTCTTC. The encoded protein is CSARDVGNGGIYNEQFF.

J is TRBJ2-1 and V is TRBV12-3 or TRBV12-4; TRBD1 is a possible D gene (5 bases). There are 12 residues in the CDR3. Trimming shortened V by 5 bases and J by 9 bases, and 11 bases separated the two germline ends. CDR3 in amino acids: CASSPIQGEQFF. In nucleotides, the CDR3 is TGTGCCAGCAGTCCAATCCAGGGTGAGCAGTTCTTC.

This clonotype turned up a few times. The chain employs TRBV20-1 and TRBJ2-7; TRBD1 aligns across 7 bases. The CDR3 loop spans 13 amino acids. Germline values: CDR1 DFQATT, CDR2 SNEGSKA (reference sequence). The ends lost 6 bases at V and 4 bases at J; junction bases unmatched: 9. Here the CDR3 DNA reads TGCAGTGCCGCGACAGGGTCTAGGTACGAGCAGTACTTC. Translating it yields CSAATGSRYEQYF.

This clonotype was detected a few times. The genes are TRBV20-1 and TRBJ2-7, with a possible D match to TRBD2 (6 bases). Germline V gene sequence: CDR1 DFQATT, CDR2 SNEGSKA (reference sequence). Trimming stripped 5 bases from V and 2 bases from J, with 13 bases between. The CDR3 length is 13 residues. In DNA form, the CDR3 reads TGCAGTGCTCCCCCGGACTATACCTACGAGCAGTACTTC. This translates into CSAPPDYTYEQYF.

A few counts support this clonotype. The chain links TRBV4-1 to TRBJ2-5; D remains ambiguous. The assigned J gene may be wrong: the sequence end matches TRBJ2-7 better. Germline CDR1 MGHRA, CDR2 YSYEKL. The CDR3 is 12 amino acids. The CDR3 loop is CASSQDFHEQYF. The CDR3 DNA reads as TGCGCCAGCAGCCAAGATTTCCACGAGCAGTACTTC.

This chain uses TRBV4-2 with TRBJ2-5; D gene unclear. This CDR3 has 14 amino acids. Germline V gives CDR1 LGHNA, CDR2 YNFKEQ. V was cut by 4 bases and J by 4 bases, with 13 bases left in between. Here the CDR3 DNA reads TGTGCCAGCAGCCTATCTATAGGTGGAGAGACCCAGTACTTC. Translation gives CASSLSIGGETQYF.

The chain employs TRBV3-1 and TRBJ2-4; D gene uncertain. The CDR3 is 11 amino acids. Trimming left V 3 bases short and J 9 bases short, with 6 bases between. CDR1 is LGHDT, CDR2 YNNKEL, per germline (reference sequence). The CDR3 nucleotides read TGTGCCAGCAGCCAGAGTAGCATTCAGTACTTC. Translation: CASSQSSIQYF.

This chain links TRBV15 with TRBJ2-3, with a weak D call TRBD2 (5 bases). Deletions cut 8 bases from V and 2 bases from J, with 17 bases between. This CDR3 is 15 amino acids long. Germline V gene sequence: CDR1 LNHNV, CDR2 YYDKDF (reference sequence). The CDR3 DNA reads as TGTGCCACCTCCGCCCCAGCGGATGACACAGATACGCAGTATTTT. Its translation: CATSAPADDTDTQYF.

This rearrangement joins TRBV20-1 to TRBJ2-2, with 11 bases fitting TRBD2. With V trimmed by 6 bases and J by 3 bases, 6 bases remained unmatched. Germline-derived CDR1 and CDR2 are DFQATT and SNEGSKA (reference sequence). The CDR3 extends over 15 amino acids. The chain's CDR3 is CSAGLAGTDTGELFF. The CDR3 DNA reads as TGCAGTGCCGGACTAGCGGGCACTGACACCGGGGAGCTGTTTTTT.

This clonotype was seen more than once but under ten times. This sequence joins TRBV20-1 and TRBJ2-5, with 11 nucleotides matching TRBD2. With 3 bases clipped from V and 7 bases from J, the junction kept 13 bases outside the gene matches. Per the germline V gene, CDR1 is DFQATT and CDR2 is SNEGSKA (reference sequence). The CDR3 sequence is 16 residues long. The chain's CDR3 is CSARGTSGSKLATQYF. Here the CDR3 DNA reads TGCAGTGCTAGGGGGACTAGCGGATCAAAGTTAGCGACCCAGTACTTC.

This clonotype was seen just once. The J gene is TRBJ2-7, the V gene TRBV7-2, with 7 bases that match TRBD1. CDR3 size: 14 residues. V lost 5 bases and J lost 6; bases outside the gene matches: 10. The germline CDR1 and CDR2 sequences are SGHTA and FQGNSA. In nucleotides, the CDR3 is TGTGCCAGCAGCGTTCTACAGGGGTATGGCGAGCAGTACTTC. The encoded protein is CASSVLQGYGEQYF.

Remarks on this clonotype: Just one base apart from a much larger clone, this may be a read error. This rearrangement joins TRBV27 to TRBJ2-7; 9 positions match TRBD2. Gene TRBJ2-5 matches the end of the DNA better, so the J call may be wrong. The CDR3 length is 15 residues. The germline gives CDR1 MNHEY, CDR2 SMNVEV (reference sequence). The CDR3 DNA reads TGTGCCAGCAGTTTTGGGCTAGCGGGATTTGAGACCCAGTACTTC. It specifies CASSFGLAGFETQYF.

This chain links TRBV29-1 with TRBJ2-1; TRBD2 is a possible D gene (6 bases). Trimming stripped 4 bases from V and 3 bases from J, with 10 bases between. Germline CDR1 reads SQVTM; CDR2 reads ANQGSEA. The CDR3 is 13 amino acids. CDR3 sequence: CSVVISGYNEQFF. The CDR3 DNA follows: TGCAGCGTTGTAATTAGCGGCTACAATGAGCAGTTCTTC.

The table lists this clonotype with a few counts. The chain carries TRBV27 and TRBJ2-7, with 8 bases that match TRBD2. In germline, CDR1 is MNHEY, CDR2 SMNVEV (reference sequence). Trimming took 3 bases from V and 10 from J; bases not matched to a gene: 5. This CDR3 contains 12 residues. CDR3 sequence reads: CASSLAGGAQYF. In DNA form, the CDR3 reads TGTGCCAGCAGTTTGGCCGGGGGGGCCCAGTACTTC.

The chain has TRBV6-2 or TRBV6-3 and TRBJ2-3; 7 positions agree with TRBD1. The end of the DNA fits TRBJ2-7 better, so the J call may be wrong. This CDR3 has 15 residues. Germline lookup yields CDR1 MNHEY and CDR2 SVGEGT. CDR3 in DNA: TGTGCCAGCAGCCCCCGACAGGGTTACACAGATACGCAGTACTTC. Its translation is CASSPRQGYTDTQYF.

The chain is built from TRBV6-5 and TRBJ2-3; 8 nucleotides align to TRBD1. The CDR3 spans 17 residues. CDR1 is MNHEY and CDR2 is SVGAGI in the germline V gene. V shed 5 bases and J 0 bases; nucleotides not matched to a gene: 10. CDR3 DNA: TGTGCCAGCAGTCACCCGGGACAGGATTTCAGCACAGATACGCAGTATTTT. Its translation is CASSHPGQDFSTDTQYF.

The chain recombines TRBV27 with TRBJ2-7; 9 nucleotides align to TRBD2. The germline CDR1 and CDR2 sequences are MNHEY and SMNVEV (reference sequence). The CDR3 consists of 15 residues. The trim removed 5 bases at V and 5 bases at J, leaving 10 bases unmatched. CDR3 in amino acids: CASSPLAGLNDEQYF. As DNA, the CDR3 is TGTGCCAGCAGTCCCCTAGCGGGATTGAACGACGAGCAGTACTTC.